The sequence of this T cell receptor (beta chain) was determined in a study of cytomegalovirus exposure and HLA in healthy donors (dated by TCRdb to about 2017). For the study in its entirety: An earlier analysis of 550 to 700 of the donors reported 250 to 300 Gb of sequence data and 100 million to 130 million unique TCR beta sequences from about 180 million T cells. On average, roughly 240,000 unique TCR beta nucleotide sequences were sequenced per donor among some 420 genotyped donors of the cohort, with roughly 18% of those sequences being non-productive. Along with the roughly 670-subject first cohort, a separate validation cohort of over a hundred different subjects was used. Genome-wide SNP genotypes for about three fifths of the roughly 670 donors were used in a later genetic analysis, which treated that subset as a discovery cohort. Donor age, sex, ethnicity and CMV serostatus were collected together with the repertoire data. All discovery cohort repertoires had been generated using a single sequencing platform. The study combined high-throughput TCR immunosequencing, statistical association of individual TCRs with disease status, and machine learning to predict cytomegalovirus infection status. Of the roughly 400 genotyped donors, 81% fell in the genetic ancestry cluster associated with self-reported Caucasian donors. HLA typing covered class I and class II loci at four-digit resolution. The number of typed donors differed by locus: about 620-640 for A, B, C, DRB1 and DQB1; approximately 520 for DQA1; approximately 610 for DPA1; and about 470 for DPB1. In the later analysis, no new phenotypic data were used to find candidate immune exposures; instead, reliance was placed on TCR beta sequences and their occurrence across donors. Using immunosequencing, the study profiled T cell repertoires from about 620 subjects and related those repertoires to cytomegalovirus serostatus. An earlier analysis of 587 of the donors applied high-throughput TCR beta sequencing to assess whether each TCR beta V gene segment acted as functional or pseudogenic. A later analysis re-examined previously published TCR beta repertoires from hundreds of donors and added high-resolution HLA genotyping to investigate patterns of TCR occurrence. The study was designed to test whether signatures of past pathogen exposure could be identified by cataloging public T cell receptors. An early release covering about 600 HLA-typed donors comprised about 290 gigabases of sequencing data and tens of millions of unique TCR sequences. Four to six DR-DQ haplotypes were handled as single units for association and clustering, since linkage in the cohort was strong. General findings and caveats noted by the study authors: A group of highly shared sequence variants was considered likely to be a technical artifact of the sequencing pipeline. Assigning TCR associations to individual alleles was difficult when HLA alleles, especially DR and DQ, strongly co-occurred. A later genetic analysis reported fewer N-insertions in productive TCRs among donors in an Asian-associated ancestry cluster than the roughly 670-donor mean. Because HLA typing was missing for some donors at each locus, association tests included only the typed subset. Cytomegalovirus status was reported to be diagnosed by the classifier with high specificity and sensitivity in both the original and validation cohorts. According to a later analysis, most CMV-associated TCR beta chains appeared to be HLA-restricted, and the HLA associations seemed to be driven largely by CMV exposure. Because counts were too low, about 17 rarely observed V segments, including chromosome 9 orphons, were excluded from the earlier analysis of 587 of the donors. The only immune exposure information available for the cohort was CMV serostatus. In an earlier analysis of some 640 of the donors, most TCR beta V segments were observed in productive rearrangements about 87% or about 30% of the time, broadly matching IMGT annotations. According to the authors, the approach could potentially be generalized to other disease states and immunological phenotypes. Linkage disequilibrium might explain the correlated functional status among segregating V segments, but an unknown experimental factor could not be excluded. A later analysis found that TCR association rates varied across HLA loci, with DRB1 alleles showing the most associated TCRs and HLA-C alleles the fewest. A later analysis associated roughly 17,000 TCR beta sequences with specific HLA alleles at a false discovery rate of 0.05. V-gene and J-gene trimming of TCR beta chains was associated with a missense DCLRE1C variant in a later genetic analysis, and the association was replicated in an independent cohort. A further reported finding was that TCR beta sequences accurately predicted the HLA-A and HLA-B alleles for most subjects in the first cohort. Some IMGT-functional V segments, including TRBV6-2 and TRBV6-3, could not be told apart with the 87-base-pair reads, so those segments were excluded. In a later analysis, HLA-associated TCR beta chains were found to be more clonally expanded and to have lower generation probabilities than equally common non-associated chains. In vitro tests confirmed that three of the cytomegalovirus-associated TCR beta chains recognize cytomegalovirus antigens. Sequencing depth was assumed to be roughly uniform across donors in the presence/absence analyses, though that assumption may not hold. A total of roughly 160 TCR beta chains were listed by the study as associated with cytomegalovirus. Across donors, most TCR sequences were observed very rarely, whereas some public TCRs were present in many individuals. The cohort was sequenced for TCR beta chains only, and without alpha or paired-chain data the features that could be detected were limited. According to a later analysis, parvovirus B19, influenza, CMV and Epstein-Barr virus appeared linked to several top co-occurrence clusters.

In total, roughly 670 healthy bone marrow donors made up the cohort. At the time of sampling, every cohort member was nominally healthy, though immune exposures that went unrecorded were likely present. The donor tested CMV seronegative and was one of the 352 seronegative cohort members. A peripheral blood sample was provided by each donor, and peripheral blood mononuclear cells were used for TCR beta sequencing. Genomic DNA was extracted from the blood cell samples with the Qiagen DNeasy Blood Extraction Kit. In the case of this clone: Its recognized antigen is unknown. The record has no base qualities; no much larger clone is one base away.

At the junction V is shortened by 2 bases and J by 4 bases; bases outside the gene matches: 6. The cysteine opens and the phenylalanine closes a CDR3 of 16 amino acids. Only the CDR3 region is kept as DNA, spanning 48 bases read in frame from base 1. CDR1 and CDR2 are drawn from the germline V gene: SGDLS, YYNGEE. Receptors were amplified or captured by the immunoSEQ multiplex PCR assay. A mixture of 60 forward primers for TCR Vbeta segments and 13 reverse primers for TCR Jbeta segments was used in the multiplex PCR. The CDR3 region of rearranged TCR beta genes was amplified from genomic DNA with a multiplex PCR assay. The amplified TCR beta libraries were sequenced on the Illumina HiSeq System as 87-base-pair reads. The published analysis was carried out like this. A later analysis counted about 80 million unique TCR beta chains across the 666 repertoires, and 9.5 million to 11 million of these chains were shared by at least two donors. Raw reads were error-corrected and collapsed into unique sequences with a nearest-neighbor algorithm that merged closely related sequences to remove PCR and sequencing errors. V, D and J gene segments were assigned by aligning CDR3 sequences to IMGT reference sequences. For a sequence to be retained, a match of at least six nucleotides to both a V gene segment and a J gene segment was required. Rearrangements were called productive when the CDR3 lacked stop codons and stayed in frame with V and J; all others were non-productive. CDR3 was defined by IMGT convention, running from the second conserved V-encoded cysteine to the conserved J-encoded phenylalanine. In an earlier analysis of 587 of the donors, sequences lacking an unambiguous match to a single V gene segment were excluded. In an earlier analysis of 587 of the donors, a V segment was called functional when productive rearrangements were above 56.7%, and segregating when the standard deviation between donors exceeded 5%. To diagnose cytomegalovirus status from the catalog of TCR beta chain sequences, a statistical classification framework was built. A later analysis assigned V and J genes by comparing TCR nucleotide sequences with IMGT/GENE-DB human TR gene sequences. The TCRdist pipeline was used in a later analysis to assign CDR3 sequences and most-parsimonious VDJ recombination scenarios. In a later analysis, each TCR beta chain was defined by its CDR3 amino acid sequence together with its V-gene family, and reads without a unique V-gene family were excluded. To address suspected cross-contamination and a sequencing artifact, a later analysis removed approximately 600 highly shared, low-generation-probability nucleotide sequences. A later analysis calculated a clonal expansion index for each public chain from normalized within-repertoire ranks of inferred template counts. Generation probabilities in a later analysis came from a VDJ recombination model fitted to out-of-frame rearrangements, and those results were checked against IGoR. In a later analysis, TCR-TCR, TCR-HLA and TCR-CMV co-occurrence was scored with hypergeometric tests, and a repertoire-size bias correction was applied to TCR pairs. In a later analysis, false discovery rates were estimated by permuting HLA or CMV assignments 20 times. In a later analysis, co-occurring TCRs were grouped using DBSCAN, and TCRdist sequence similarity was added for clustering within HLA-allele-positive subsets. Repertoires with fewer than 30,000 or more than 120,000 public chains, plus five repertoires with anomalous nucleotide sharing, were excluded from co-occurrence clustering. What TCRdb holds here is the immuneACCESS table cut down to in-frame rearrangements. Part of the clones is not present; checked against another copy, under half of the missing clones reflect an unresolved V gene, and the others are unexplained. V and J calls and clone size come straight from that table; D and trimming were deduced from the DNA. This sample gives around 180,000 clones in total; more than 85% of them show up just once. The top ten clonotypes cover under 2% of the sample.

This chain is built from TRBV9 and TRBJ2-2, with 9 bases matching TRBD2. The sample was PBMCs. This sequence was found in a woman aged 18-29 years in good health and CMV-seronegative. DNA sequence: TGTGCCAGCAGCGTCGGCGGGAGGGCCCCCACCGGGGAGCTGTTTTTT. Translated, it reads CASSVGGRAPTGELFF.